This TCR beta chain was sequenced during a study of cytomegalovirus exposure and HLA in healthy donors. Primers for the PCR totalled 60 Vbeta and 13 Jbeta. Profiled with immunoSEQ multiplex PCR; TCRdb holds only in-frame clones, not every one. In the table there are roughly 120,000 clones, 65% to 90% of which are singletons. CDR3 length: 17 amino acids. V gave up 0 bases and J gave up 3 bases; unmatched junction bases: 8. The germline V gene encodes CDR1 SGHVS and CDR2 FNYEAQ. The source of this sequence is a woman under 30 in good health and CMV-seropositive. V usage is TRBV7-6 and J usage is TRBJ1-3; 7 bases map to TRBD1. Specimen: PBMCs. CDR3 amino acids: CASSLASTGFGGNTIYF. In DNA form, the CDR3 reads TGTGCCAGCAGCTTAGCTTCGACAGGGTTCGGTGGAAACACCATATATTTT.